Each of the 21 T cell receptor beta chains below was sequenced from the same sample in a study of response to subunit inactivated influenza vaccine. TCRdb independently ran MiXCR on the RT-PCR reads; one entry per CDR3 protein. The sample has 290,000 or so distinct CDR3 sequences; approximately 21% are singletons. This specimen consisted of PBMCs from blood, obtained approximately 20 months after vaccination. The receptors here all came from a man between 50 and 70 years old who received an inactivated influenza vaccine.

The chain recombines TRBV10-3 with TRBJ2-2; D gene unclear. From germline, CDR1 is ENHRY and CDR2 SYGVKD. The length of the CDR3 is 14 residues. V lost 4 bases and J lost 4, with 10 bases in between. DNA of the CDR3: TGTGCCATCAGTGGCAAGGGTGGCACCGGGGAGCTGTTTTTT. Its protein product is CAISGKGGTGELFF.

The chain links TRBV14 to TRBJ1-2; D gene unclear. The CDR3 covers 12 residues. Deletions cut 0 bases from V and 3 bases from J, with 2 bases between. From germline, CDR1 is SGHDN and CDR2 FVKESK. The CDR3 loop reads CASSQDDYGYTF. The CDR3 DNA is TGTGCCAGCAGCCAAGATGACTATGGCTACACCTTC.

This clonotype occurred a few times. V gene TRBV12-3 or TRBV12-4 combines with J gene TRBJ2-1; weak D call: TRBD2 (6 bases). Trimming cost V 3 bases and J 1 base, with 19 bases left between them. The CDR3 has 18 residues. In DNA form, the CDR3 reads TGTGCCAGCAGTTTCGACGATTTGGGGGGTAGATCCTACAATGAGCAGTTCTTC. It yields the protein CASSFDDLGGRSYNEQFF.

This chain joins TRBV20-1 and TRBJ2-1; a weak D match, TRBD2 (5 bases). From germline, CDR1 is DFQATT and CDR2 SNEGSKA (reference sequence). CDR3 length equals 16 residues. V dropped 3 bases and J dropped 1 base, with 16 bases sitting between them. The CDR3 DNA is TGCAGTGCTAGTGGGAGCCCCCGGGGATCCTACAATGAGCAGTTCTTC. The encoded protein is CSASGSPRGSYNEQFF.

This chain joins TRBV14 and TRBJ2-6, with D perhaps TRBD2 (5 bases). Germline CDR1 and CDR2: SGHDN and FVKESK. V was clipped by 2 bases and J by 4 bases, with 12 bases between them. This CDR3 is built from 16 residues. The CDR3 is CASSQFGVAGANVLTF. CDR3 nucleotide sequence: TGTGCCAGCAGCCAATTCGGGGTCGCCGGGGCCAACGTCCTGACTTTC. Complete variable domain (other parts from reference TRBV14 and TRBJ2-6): EAGVTQFPSHSVIEKGQTVTLRCDPISGHDNLYWYRRVMGKEIKFLLHFVKESKQDESGMPNNRFLAERTGGTYSTLKVQPAELEDSGVYFCASSQFGVAGANVLTFGAGSRLTVL.

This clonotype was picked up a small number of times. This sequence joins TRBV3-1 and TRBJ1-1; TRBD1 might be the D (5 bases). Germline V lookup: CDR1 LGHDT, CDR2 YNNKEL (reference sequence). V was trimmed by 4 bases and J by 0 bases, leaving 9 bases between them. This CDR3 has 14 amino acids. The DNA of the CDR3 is TGTGCCAGCAGCCGTGGGACGGTGAACACTGAAGCTTTCTTT. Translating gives CASSRGTVNTEAFF. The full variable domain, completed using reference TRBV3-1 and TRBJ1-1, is DTAVSQTPKYLVTQMGNDKSIKCEQNLGHDTMYWYKQDSKKFLKIMFSYNNKELIINETVPNRFSPKSPDKAHLNLHINSLELGDSAVYFCASSRGTVNTEAFFGQGTRLTVV.

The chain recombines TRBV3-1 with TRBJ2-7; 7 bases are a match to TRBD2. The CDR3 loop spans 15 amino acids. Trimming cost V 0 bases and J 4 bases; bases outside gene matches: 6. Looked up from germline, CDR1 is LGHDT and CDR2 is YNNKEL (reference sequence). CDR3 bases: TGTGCCAGCAGCCAAGAGCGTCTAGCGGTATACGAGCAGTACTTC. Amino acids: CASSQERLAVYEQYF.

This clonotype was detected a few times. CDR3 nucleotide sequence: TGTGCCACCAGCAGAGATTCACGGTTGGGAACTGAAGCTTTCTTT. Translating it yields CATSRDSRLGTEAFF. The chain carries TRBV15 and TRBJ1-1; D gene uncertain. CDR3 size: 15 residues. V dropped 0 bases and J dropped 5 bases, with 13 bases sitting between them. The germline gives CDR1 LNHNV, CDR2 YYDKDF (reference sequence).

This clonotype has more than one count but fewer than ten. As DNA, the CDR3 is TGTGCCAGCAGTTTTATTACGGGGGGGAACACCGGGGAGCTGTTTTTT. It is translated as CASSFITGGNTGELFF. The gene calls are TRBV27 and TRBJ2-2, with 7 nucleotides matching TRBD2. CDR1 MNHEY and CDR2 SMNVEV come from the germline V gene (reference sequence). The CDR3 is 16 residues long. The V and J ends lost 3 bases and 1 base, in that order; junction bases with no gene match: 5.

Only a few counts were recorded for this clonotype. The CDR3 region has the DNA TGCGCCAGCAGCTTGGCCGGGACAGGAGACAACTATGGCTACACCTTC. Translated: CASSLAGTGDNYGYTF. The chain carries TRBV5-1 and TRBJ1-2; 8 bases are a match to TRBD1. The length of the CDR3 is 16 residues. The V segment lost 0 bases and the J segment 2 bases; nucleotides outside the gene matches: 6. Per germline, CDR1 SGHRS and CDR2 YFSETQ.

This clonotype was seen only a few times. Here the CDR3 reads CASRPLANTGELFF. Written as DNA, the CDR3 is TGTGCCAGCAGACCCCTCGCGAACACCGGGGAGCTGTTTTTT. The chain uses TRBV12-3 or TRBV12-4 and TRBJ2-2; D gene ambiguous. The CDR3 runs 14 residues. The V end was cut by 6 bases, the J end by 0 bases, with 8 bases between.

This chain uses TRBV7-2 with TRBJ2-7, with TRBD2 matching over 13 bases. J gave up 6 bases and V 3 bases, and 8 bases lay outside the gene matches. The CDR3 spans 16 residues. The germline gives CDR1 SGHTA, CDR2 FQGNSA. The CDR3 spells CASSFSRLAGGVEQYF. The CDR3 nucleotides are TGTGCCAGCAGCTTCTCACGACTAGCGGGAGGAGTCGAGCAGTACTTC.

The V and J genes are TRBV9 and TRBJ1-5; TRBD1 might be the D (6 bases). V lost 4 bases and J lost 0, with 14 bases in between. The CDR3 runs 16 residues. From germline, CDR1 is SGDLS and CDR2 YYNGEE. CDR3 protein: CASSPSGDYSNQPQHF. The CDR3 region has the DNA TGTGCCAGCAGCCCATCAGGGGATTATAGCAATCAGCCCCAGCATTTT.

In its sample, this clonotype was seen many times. CDR3 in amino acids: CASSLAAGGGLNTEAFF. The CDR3 DNA reads as TGCGCCAGCAGCTTGGCCGCAGGGGGAGGATTGAACACTGAAGCTTTCTTT. The rearrangement uses TRBV5-1 and TRBJ1-1; 7 bases agree with TRBD1. Trimming at V came to 0 bases and at J to 0 bases, leaving 8 bases not matched to a gene. Germline V lookup: CDR1 SGHRS, CDR2 YFSETQ. This CDR3 is built from 17 residues.

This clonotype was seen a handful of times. This CDR3 reads CASSQDGASSGGELFF. DNA for the CDR3: TGCGCCAGCAGCCAAGATGGAGCTAGCTCGGGCGGGGAGCTGTTTTTT. The gene calls are TRBV4-3 and TRBJ2-2; a weak D match, TRBD2 (5 bases). Germline values: CDR1 LGHNA, CDR2 YSLEER. V lost 0 bases to trimming and J lost 7 bases, with 15 bases between them. CDR3 size: 16 residues.

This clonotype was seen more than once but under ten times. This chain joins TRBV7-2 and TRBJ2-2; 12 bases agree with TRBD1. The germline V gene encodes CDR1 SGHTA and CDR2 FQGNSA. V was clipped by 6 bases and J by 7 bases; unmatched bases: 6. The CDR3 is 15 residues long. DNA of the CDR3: TGTGCCAGCAGGGGGGACAGGGGGCTTGTCGGGGAGCTGTTTTTT. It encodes CASRGDRGLVGELFF. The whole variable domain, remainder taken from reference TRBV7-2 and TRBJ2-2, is GAGVSQSPSNKVTEKGKDVELRCDPISGHTALYWYRQSLGQGLEFLIYFQGNSAPDKSGLPSDRFSAERTGGSVSTLTIQRTQQEDSAVYLCASRGDRGLVGELFFGEGSRLTVL.

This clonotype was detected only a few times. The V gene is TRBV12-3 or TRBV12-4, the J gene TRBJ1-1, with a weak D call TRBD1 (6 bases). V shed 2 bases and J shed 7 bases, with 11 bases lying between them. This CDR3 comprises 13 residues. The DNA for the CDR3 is TGTGCCAGCAGTTTAAGGGGGTTTGATGAAGCTTTCTTT. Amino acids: CASSLRGFDEAFF.

CDR3 DNA: TGTGCCAGCAGCTTGGATAATAGCGACACAGATACGCAGTATTTT. Its protein product is CASSLDNSDTDTQYF. The V and J genes are TRBV5-4 and TRBJ2-3; D perhaps matches TRBD2 (5 bases). The germline V gene encodes CDR1 SGHNT and CDR2 YYREEE (reference sequence). The CDR3 extends over 15 amino acids. Trimming pared 0 bases from V and 2 bases from J, leaving 10 bases between. Variable domain in full (rest from reference TRBV5-4 and TRBJ2-3): ETGVTQSPTHLIKTRGQQVTLRCSSQSGHNTVSWYQQALGQGPQFIFQYYREEENGRGNFPPRFSGLQFPNYSSELNVNALELDDSALYLCASSLDNSDTDTQYFGPGTRLTVL.

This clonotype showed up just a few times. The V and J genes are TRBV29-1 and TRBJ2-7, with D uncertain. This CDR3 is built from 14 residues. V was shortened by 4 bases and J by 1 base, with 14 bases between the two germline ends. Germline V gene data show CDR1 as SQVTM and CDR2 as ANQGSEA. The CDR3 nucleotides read TGCAGCGTTGCCCCCCGGGCGAGATCCTACGAGCAGTACTTC. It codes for CSVAPRARSYEQYF.

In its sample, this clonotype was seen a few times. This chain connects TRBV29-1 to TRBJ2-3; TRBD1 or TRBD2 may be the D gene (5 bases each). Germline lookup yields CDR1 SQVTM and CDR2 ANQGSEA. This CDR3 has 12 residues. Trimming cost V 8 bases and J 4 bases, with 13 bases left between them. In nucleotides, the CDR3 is TGCAGCTCTCTCGGGGCGGCAGATACGCAGTATTTT. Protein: CSSLGAADTQYF.

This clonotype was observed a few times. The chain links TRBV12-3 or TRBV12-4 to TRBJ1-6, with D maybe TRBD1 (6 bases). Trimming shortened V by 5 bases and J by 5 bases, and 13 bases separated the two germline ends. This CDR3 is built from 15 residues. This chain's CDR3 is CASSAGAGDNSPLHF. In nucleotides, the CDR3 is TGTGCCAGCAGTGCAGGGGCCGGGGATAATTCACCCCTCCACTTT.